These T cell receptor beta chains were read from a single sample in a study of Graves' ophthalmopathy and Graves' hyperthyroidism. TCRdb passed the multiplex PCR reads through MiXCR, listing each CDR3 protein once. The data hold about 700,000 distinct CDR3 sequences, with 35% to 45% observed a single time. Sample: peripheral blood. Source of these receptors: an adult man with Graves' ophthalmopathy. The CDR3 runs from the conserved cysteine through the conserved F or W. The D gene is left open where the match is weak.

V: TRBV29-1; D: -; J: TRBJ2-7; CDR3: CSVRHHYRSPYYEQYF
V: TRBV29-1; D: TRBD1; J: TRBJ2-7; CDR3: CSVTGQGGFSYEQYF
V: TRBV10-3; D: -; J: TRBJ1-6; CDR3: CAISGRGDNSPLHF
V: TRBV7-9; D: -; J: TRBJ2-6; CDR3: CASSETSSGANVLTF
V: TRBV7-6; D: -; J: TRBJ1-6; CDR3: CASSFRDGSSYNSPLHF
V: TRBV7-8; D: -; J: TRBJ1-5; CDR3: CASSGDVCDPPQHF
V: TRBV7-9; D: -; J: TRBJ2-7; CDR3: CASSSGPGDEQYF
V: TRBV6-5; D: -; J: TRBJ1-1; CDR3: CASKLQGNTEAFF
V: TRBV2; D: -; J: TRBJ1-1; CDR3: CASSTDRNTEAFF
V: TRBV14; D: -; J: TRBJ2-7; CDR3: CASSPRDTAYEQYF
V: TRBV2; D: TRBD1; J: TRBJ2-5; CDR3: CASRAGTGTSSETQYF
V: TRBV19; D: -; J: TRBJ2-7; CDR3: CASSRGRHEQYF
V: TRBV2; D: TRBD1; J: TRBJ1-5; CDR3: CASSEGPTGVGNQPQHF
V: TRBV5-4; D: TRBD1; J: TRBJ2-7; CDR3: CASSVGQWDREQYF
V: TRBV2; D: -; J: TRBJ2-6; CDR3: CASSDLTF
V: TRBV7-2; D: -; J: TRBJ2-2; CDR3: CASRGARETGELFF
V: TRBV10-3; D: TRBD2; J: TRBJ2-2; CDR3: CASSQDARGGSPGELFF
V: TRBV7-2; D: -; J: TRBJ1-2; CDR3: CASSYGTANYGYTF
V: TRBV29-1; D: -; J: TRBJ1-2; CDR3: CSATETPQRINGYTF
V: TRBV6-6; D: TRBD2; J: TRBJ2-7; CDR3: CASSSMGGYEQYF
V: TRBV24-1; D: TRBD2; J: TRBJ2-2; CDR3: CATSELAGGPNTGELFF
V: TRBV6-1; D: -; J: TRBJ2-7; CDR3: CASSERLYEQYF
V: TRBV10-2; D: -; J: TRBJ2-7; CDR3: CASSPQGVVYEQYF
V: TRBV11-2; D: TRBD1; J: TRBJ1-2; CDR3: CASSSGRQGPYTF
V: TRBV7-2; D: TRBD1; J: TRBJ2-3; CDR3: CASSNQDRATDTQYF
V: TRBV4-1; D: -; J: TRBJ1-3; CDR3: CASSQVGRLRNTIYF
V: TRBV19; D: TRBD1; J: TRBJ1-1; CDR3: CASRDRQGANTEAFF
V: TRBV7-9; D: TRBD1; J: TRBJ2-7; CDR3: CASTSPGTGEPDTQYF
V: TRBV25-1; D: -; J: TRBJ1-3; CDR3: CASSQDWGKGNTIYF
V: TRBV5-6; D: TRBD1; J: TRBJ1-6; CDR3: CASSLSGQTNSPLHF
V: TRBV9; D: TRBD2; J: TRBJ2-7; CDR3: CASSQDPGLADEQYF
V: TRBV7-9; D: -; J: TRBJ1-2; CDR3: CASSQVVIGGKDGYTF
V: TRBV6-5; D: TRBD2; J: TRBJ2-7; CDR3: CASSGRGGNYEQYF
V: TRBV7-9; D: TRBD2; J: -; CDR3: CASMGLAEYNEQFF
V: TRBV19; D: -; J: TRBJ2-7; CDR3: CASSMGPGQSYEQYF
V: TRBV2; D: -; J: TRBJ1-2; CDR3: CASKNDSVYGYTF
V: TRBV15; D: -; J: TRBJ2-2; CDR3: CATSNHPGENTGELFF
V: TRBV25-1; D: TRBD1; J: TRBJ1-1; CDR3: CASSPRTDRATEAFF
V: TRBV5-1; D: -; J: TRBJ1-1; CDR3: CASSSLGAEVLMNTEAFF
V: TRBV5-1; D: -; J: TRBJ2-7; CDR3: CASSFGGGVYYEQYF
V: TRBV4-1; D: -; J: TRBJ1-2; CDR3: CASSLARRGNYGYTF